This T cell receptor (beta chain) derives from a study of shared clonotypes between healthy human individuals. V dropped 2 bases and J dropped 3 bases, with 10 bases sitting between them. In germline, CDR1 is SGDLS, CDR2 YYNGEE. There are 14 residues in the CDR3. Assay: immunoSEQ multiplex PCR; the TCRdb copy retains only in-frame clones and omits some. This table holds 2,500,000 or so clones, around 93% found once. The donor cohort consisted entirely of Caucasian adults residing in Nashville, Tennessee. The sequenced sample was naive CD4+ T cells from PBMCs. Specified subset: CD45RA+ positively selected. The chain uses TRBV9 and TRBJ2-3; D not resolved. This TCR came from a young man in good health. Some clones in this sample may be carry-over from other donors' samples. The CDR3 DNA reads as TGTGCCAGCAGCGTGGGGATGGGGACAGATACGCAGTATTTT. Residues: CASSVGMGTDTQYF.